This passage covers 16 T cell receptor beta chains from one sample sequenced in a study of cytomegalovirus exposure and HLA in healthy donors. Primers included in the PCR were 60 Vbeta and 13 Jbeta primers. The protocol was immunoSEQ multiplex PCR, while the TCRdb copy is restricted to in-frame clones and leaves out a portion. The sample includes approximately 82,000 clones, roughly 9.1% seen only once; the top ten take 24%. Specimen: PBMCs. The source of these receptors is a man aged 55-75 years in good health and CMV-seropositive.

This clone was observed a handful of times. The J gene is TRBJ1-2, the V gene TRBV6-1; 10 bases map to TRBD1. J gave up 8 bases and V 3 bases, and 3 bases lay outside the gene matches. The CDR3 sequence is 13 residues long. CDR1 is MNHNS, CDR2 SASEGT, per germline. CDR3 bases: TGTGCCAGCAGTGACCGGGACAGGGGCGGCTACACCTTC. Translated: CASSDRDRGGYTF.

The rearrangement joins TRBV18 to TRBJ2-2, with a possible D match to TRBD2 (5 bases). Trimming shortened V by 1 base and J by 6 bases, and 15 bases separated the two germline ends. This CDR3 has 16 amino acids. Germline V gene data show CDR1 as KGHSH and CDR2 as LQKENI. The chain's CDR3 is CASSPLREGLAGELFF. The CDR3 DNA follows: TGTGCCAGCTCACCACTTCGTGAGGGCCTGGCCGGGGAGCTGTTTTTT.

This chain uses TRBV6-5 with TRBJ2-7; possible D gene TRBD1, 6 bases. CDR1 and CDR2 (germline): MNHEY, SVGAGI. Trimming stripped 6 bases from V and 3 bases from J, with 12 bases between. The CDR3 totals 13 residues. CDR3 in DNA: TGTGCCAGCAGCCGGGACAACGGCTACGAGCAGTACTTC. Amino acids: CASSRDNGYEQYF.

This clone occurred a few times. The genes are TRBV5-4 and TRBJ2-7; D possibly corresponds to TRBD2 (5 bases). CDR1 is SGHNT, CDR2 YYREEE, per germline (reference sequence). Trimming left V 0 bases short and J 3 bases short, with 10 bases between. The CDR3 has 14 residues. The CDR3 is CASSLEADDYEQYV. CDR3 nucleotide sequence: TGTGCCAGCAGCTTGGAAGCGGACGACTACGAGCAGTACGTC.

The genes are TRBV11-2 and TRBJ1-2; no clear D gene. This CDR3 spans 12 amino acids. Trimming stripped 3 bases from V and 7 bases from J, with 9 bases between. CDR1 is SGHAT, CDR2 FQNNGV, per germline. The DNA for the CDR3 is TGTGCCAGCAGCTTGGAGAAAGGTGGCTACACCTTC. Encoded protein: CASSLEKGGYTF.

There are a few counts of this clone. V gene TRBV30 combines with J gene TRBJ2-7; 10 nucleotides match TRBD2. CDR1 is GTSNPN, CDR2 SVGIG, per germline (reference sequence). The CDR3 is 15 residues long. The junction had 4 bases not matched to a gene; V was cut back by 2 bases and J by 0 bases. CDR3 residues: CAWSPGTSVSYEQYF. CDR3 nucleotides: TGTGCCTGGAGTCCCGGGACTAGCGTCTCCTACGAGCAGTACTTC.

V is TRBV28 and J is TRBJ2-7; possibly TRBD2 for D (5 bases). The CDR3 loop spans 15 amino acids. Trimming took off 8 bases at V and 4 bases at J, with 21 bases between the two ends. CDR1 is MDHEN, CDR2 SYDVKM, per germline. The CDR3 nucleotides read TGTGCCAGCCCTCCCCCCTTGACGGAGGCGTACGAGCAGTACTTC. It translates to CASPPPLTEAYEQYF.

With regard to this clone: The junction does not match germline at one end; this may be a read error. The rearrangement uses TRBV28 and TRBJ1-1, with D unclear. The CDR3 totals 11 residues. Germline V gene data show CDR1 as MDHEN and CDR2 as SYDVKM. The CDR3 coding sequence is TGTGCCAGAAGTTCGGTCGCTGAAGCTTTCTTT. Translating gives CARSSVAEAFF.

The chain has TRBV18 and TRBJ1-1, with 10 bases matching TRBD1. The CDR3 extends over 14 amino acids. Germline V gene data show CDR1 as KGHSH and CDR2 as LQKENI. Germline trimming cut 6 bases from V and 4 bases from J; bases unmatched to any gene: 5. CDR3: CASSPTGGGTEAFF. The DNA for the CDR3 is TGTGCCAGCTCCCCGACAGGGGGCGGCACTGAAGCTTTCTTT.

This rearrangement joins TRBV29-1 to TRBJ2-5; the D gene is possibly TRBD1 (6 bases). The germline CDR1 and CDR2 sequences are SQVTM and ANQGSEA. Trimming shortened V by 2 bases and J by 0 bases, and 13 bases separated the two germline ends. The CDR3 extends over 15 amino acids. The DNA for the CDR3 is TGCAGCGTTGAAACAGGGCCATTTTACCAAGAGACCCAGTACTTC. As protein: CSVETGPFYQETQYF. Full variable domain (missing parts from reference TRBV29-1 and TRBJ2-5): SAVISQKPSRDICQRGTSLTIQCQVDSQVTMMFWYRQQPGQSLTLIATANQGSEATYESGFVIDKFPISRPNLTFSTLTVSNMSPEDSSIYLCSVETGPFYQETQYFGPGTRLLVL.

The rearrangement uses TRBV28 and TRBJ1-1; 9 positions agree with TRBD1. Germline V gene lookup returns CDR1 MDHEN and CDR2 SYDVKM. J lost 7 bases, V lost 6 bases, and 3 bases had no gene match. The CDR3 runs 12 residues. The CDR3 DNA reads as TGTGCCAGCAGCACAGGGGGCGTTGAAGCTTTCTTT. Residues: CASSTGGVEAFF.

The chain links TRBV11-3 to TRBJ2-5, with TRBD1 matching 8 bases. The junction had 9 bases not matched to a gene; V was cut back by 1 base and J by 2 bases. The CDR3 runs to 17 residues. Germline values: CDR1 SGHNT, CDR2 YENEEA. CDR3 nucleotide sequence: TGTGCCAGCAGCTTAGCCCCGACAGGGGACGGGCAAGAGACCCAGTACTTC. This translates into CASSLAPTGDGQETQYF.

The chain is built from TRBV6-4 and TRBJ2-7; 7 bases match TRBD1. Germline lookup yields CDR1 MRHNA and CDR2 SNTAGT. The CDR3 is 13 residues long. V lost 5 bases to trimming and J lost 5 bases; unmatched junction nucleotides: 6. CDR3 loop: CASSTHRGHEQYV. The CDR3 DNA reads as TGTGCCAGCAGTACACACAGGGGACACGAGCAGTACGTC.

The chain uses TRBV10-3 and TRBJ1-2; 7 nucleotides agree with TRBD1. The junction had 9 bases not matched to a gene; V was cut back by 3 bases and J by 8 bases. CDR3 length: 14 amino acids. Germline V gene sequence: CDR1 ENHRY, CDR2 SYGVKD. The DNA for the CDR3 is TGTGCCATCAGTGATCCGACAGGGCCTTGGGGCTACACCTTC. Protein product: CAISDPTGPWGYTF.

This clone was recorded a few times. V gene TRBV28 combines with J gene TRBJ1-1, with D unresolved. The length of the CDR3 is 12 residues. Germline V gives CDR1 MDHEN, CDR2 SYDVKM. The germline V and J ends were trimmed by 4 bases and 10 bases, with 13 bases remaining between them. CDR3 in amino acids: CASSSPNLGAFF. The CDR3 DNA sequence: TGTGCCAGCAGTTCCCCTAATCTTGGAGCTTTCTTT.

The CDR3 bases are TGTGCCAGCAGCTCAGGGCAGGGAAACACCATATATTTT. As protein: CASSSGQGNTIYF. The chain recombines TRBV7-8 with TRBJ1-3, with D possibly matching TRBD1 (5 bases). This CDR3 region has 13 residues. V dropped 4 bases and J dropped 4 bases, with 8 bases sitting between them. Germline V gene sequence: CDR1 SGHVS, CDR2 FQNEAQ.